The text below deals with one TCR beta chain. The antigen it recognizes is unknown. Within one base of it there is no much larger clone, and no base qualities were kept. Library preparation employed UMI-ligation and nested PCR. To cover both TRBC1 and TRBC2, the beta constant-region primer consisted of an equimolar mix of two oligonucleotides. Four rounds of PCR, combining the SP2 primer with nested alpha and beta constant-region primers, were used to amplify the ligated cDNA. A single-stranded oligonucleotide containing the SP2 primer and a 12-nucleotide UMI was joined to the 3' end of the cDNA by T4 RNA ligase 1. The ligation reaction was incubated at 16°C for about 20-25 hours. PCR2 was typically run as a SYBR Green qPCR and stopped at a predetermined threshold to prevent over-amplification. Every purification after the first one was done using Agencourt AMPure XP magnetic beads. Library amounts were measured by Qubit and library quality was assessed on a TapeStation, where the main peak was expected at around 650 bp. Pooled libraries were sequenced on an Illumina MiSeq with v2 2x251 paired-end kits, typically giving about 0.85-2.3 million reads per sample. Each sample library was pooled at about 4.4 nM, and roughly 4.5-7% PhiX was included to improve cluster recognition. For the original study's pipeline: V and J genes were assigned to Demultiplexor-processed FASTQ reads by Decombinator through tag matching, with a single base-pair mismatch being allowed. Collapsinator relied on UMIs to fix sequencing errors as well as frequency errors caused by PCR heterogeneity. TCRs were translated and CDR3s were extracted from the conserved cysteine to the FGXG phenylalanine by CDR3Translator, with non-productive sequences being flagged. Repertoires were subsampled to equal numbers of UMI-defined TCRs before Gini, Shannon entropy and inverse Simpson indices were calculated. Within the linear range, a power law was fitted to clonotype abundance distributions using maximum likelihood. Similar UMI counts, unique TCR numbers and clonal distributions were obtained with the pipeline and with MIGEC on one naive CD8 sample. A set of several thousand CMV-associated CDR3 sequences, compiled from VDJdb and a published dataset, was used to search the repertoires. TCRdb's own reprocessing of the public reads used fastp at Q25 and MiXCR and kept productive beta chains. Each entry merges the rows of one CDR3 protein and shows their most common DNA and genes. These V and J calls derive from TCRdb rather than the authors' analysis. Present in this sample are about 120,000 distinct CDR3 sequences, roughly 36% of which were seen just once. Approximately 0.87% of the sample is taken by the ten largest.

From the second PCR step on, the TCR alpha and beta chain libraries were amplified in separate reactions. CMV status of each donor was established by measuring IFNgamma production from CD4+ T cells after fresh PBMCs were stimulated overnight with CMV viral lysate. CD4 T cells were positively selected using Miltenyi beads, after which CD8 T cells were positively selected from the CD4-negative fraction. After staining for CD3, CD4, CD8, CD45RA, CD27 and a live/dead dye, cells were sorted on a BD Aria II into four subsets based on CD45RA and CD27. Three healthy volunteers provided blood, and each donor's sample was split into CD4 and CD8 T cells and then further divided into four differentiation subsets. Around 130 ml of peripheral blood was drawn per donor, and PBMC were isolated by Ficoll-Paque PLUS density-gradient centrifugation. After sorting, cells were lysed in RLT buffer, RNA was extracted using a Qiagen RNeasy kit, and the extracted RNA was stored at -80 degrees C.

The data are from a study of naive and memory T cell subsets (dated 2017 in TCRdb). In terms of the full investigation: The study applied an open-source, UMI-based TCR alpha and beta sequencing pipeline to sorted naive and memory peripheral blood T cell subsets. IgG serology results and the functional CMV T cell responses were in complete agreement. RNA was DNase-treated and reverse transcribed with TCR constant-region primers, mostly using SuperScript III. Overall results and qualifications from the work: No ground truth was available to validate the repertoire findings for the naive and memory subsets. RNA-based TCR counts may be affected by expression changes linked to T cell activation and differentiation. In both CD4 and CD8 cells, the Gini index increased while Shannon and inverse Simpson diversity decreased from naive through CM, EM and EMRA. Clonotypes were defined as single alpha or beta chain sequences, not paired alpha/beta receptors. After error correction, over 95% of naive TCR sequences appeared only once, giving much steeper abundance distributions than memory subsets. The abundance of TCRs followed a power law with an exponent that differed between naive and memory subsets yet stayed consistent across the three individuals.

V is trimmed back by 2 bases and J by 4 bases, and the junction contains 7 bases that no gene match accounts for. The CDR3 measures 16 amino acids from cysteine to phenylalanine. The retained sequence is limited to the CDR3, 48 bases, with the frame set at the first base. The germline V gene provides CDR1 MDHEN and CDR2 SYDVKM. This chain is built from TRBV28 and TRBJ1-5; the junction holds 8 bases that match TRBD1. The sequence was collected from a human donor in good health. The specimen sequenced was central memory CD4+ T cells from blood. The sample's cell subset or site label is to be understood as: central memory, CD45RA- CD27+. The base sequence is TGTGCCAGCAGTTTACTCGGACAGGGCAGAAATCAGCCCCAGCATTTT. It encodes CASSLLGQGRNQPQHF.